Listed here are 13 T cell receptor beta chains from one sample, sequenced in a study of response to subunit inactivated influenza vaccine. TCRdb itself ran the RT-PCR reads through MiXCR, one entry per CDR3 protein. The sample holds roughly 500,000 distinct CDR3 sequences, roughly 27% seen once. The specimen was CD4+ T cells sorted from PBMCs, collected more than 4 days after vaccination. These receptors were collected from a man aged 45-65 years who received an inactivated influenza vaccine.

V is TRBV4-1 and J is TRBJ1-1; no firm D call. The germline gives CDR1 MGHRA, CDR2 YSYEKL. This CDR3 region has 14 residues. Between the trimmed V and J ends, which lost 0 bases and 1 base, there was a span of 6 bases. Written as DNA, the CDR3 is TGCGCCAGCAGCCAAGAGGTCAGGAACACTGAAGCTTTCTTT. It specifies CASSQEVRNTEAFF.

The chain recombines TRBV10-3 with TRBJ2-7; TRBD1 matches 8 bases. V shed 6 bases, J shed 5 bases, and the junction held 9 bases outside the gene matches. The germline CDR1 and CDR2 sequences are ENHRY and SYGVKD. This CDR3 region has 14 residues. CDR3 nucleotide sequence: TGTGCCATCAGAAACCGAGACAGGGGCGACGAGCAGTACTTC. This sequence encodes CAIRNRDRGDEQYF.

This clonotype was counted a few times. This chain links TRBV7-2 with TRBJ2-1, with TRBD1 matching over 12 bases. This CDR3 region has 17 residues. V shed 0 bases, J shed 4 bases, and the junction held 4 bases outside the gene matches. Per germline, CDR1 SGHTA and CDR2 FQGNSA. CDR3 DNA: TGTGCCAGCAGCTTAGCGGGGACAGGGGGCAAGTACAATGAGCAGTTCTTC. As protein: CASSLAGTGGKYNEQFF. The variable domain in full, with the rest retrieved from reference TRBV7-2 and TRBJ2-1, is GAGVSQSPSNKVTEKGKDVELRCDPISGHTALYWYRQSLGQGLEFLIYFQGNSAPDKSGLPSDRFSAERTGGSVSTLTIQRTQQEDSAVYLCASSLAGTGGKYNEQFFGPGTRLTVL.

This clonotype came up a few times. The gene calls are TRBV20-1 and TRBJ2-6; D is ambiguous. This CDR3 is built from 15 residues. CDR1 is DFQATT, CDR2 SNEGSKA, per germline (reference sequence). V was trimmed by 6 bases and J by 0 bases, leaving 12 bases between them. The CDR3 nucleotides read TGCAGTGCCCCCCGACCGAACTCTGGGGCCAACGTCCTGACTTTC. It is translated as CSAPRPNSGANVLTF.

The V and J genes are TRBV18 and TRBJ2-7, with D unclear. Germline lookup yields CDR1 KGHSH and CDR2 LQKENI. The CDR3 is 14 amino acids. Trimming shortened V by 0 bases and J by 2 bases, and 8 bases separated the two germline ends. The CDR3 region is CASSPPPGAYEQYF. CDR3 DNA sequence: TGTGCCAGCTCACCACCTCCCGGAGCCTACGAGCAGTACTTC.

The chain is built from TRBV7-2 and TRBJ1-6; D may be TRBD1 (5 bases). CDR1 and CDR2 (germline): SGHTA, FQGNSA. V gave up 5 bases and J gave up 9 bases, with 20 bases separating them. This CDR3 is built from 16 residues. The DNA of the CDR3 is TGTGCCAGCAGCCTACGAATGGCAGGGAGGCGTTCACCCCTCCACTTT. This encodes CASSLRMAGRRSPLHF.

This clonotype was seen a few times. The rearrangement uses TRBV12-3 or TRBV12-4 and TRBJ2-1; TRBD1 might be the D (6 bases). This CDR3 contains 16 residues. The V end lost 6 bases, the J end lost 1 base, and 16 bases lay between the germline ends. The CDR3 here is CASRPTGPVSYNEQFF. CDR3 bases: TGTGCCAGCAGACCCACAGGGCCCGTATCCTACAATGAGCAGTTCTTC.

V and J are TRBV18 and TRBJ2-5; 7 bases are a match to TRBD2. From germline, CDR1 is KGHSH and CDR2 LQKENI. V was clipped by 0 bases and J by 5 bases; unmatched bases: 3. This CDR3 has 14 amino acids. CDR3 loop: CASSPPGGPETQYF. As DNA, the CDR3 is TGTGCCAGCTCACCACCGGGAGGGCCCGAGACCCAGTACTTC. Combining the CDR3 with reference TRBV18 and TRBJ2-5 gives the whole variable domain NAGVMQNPRHLVRRRGQEARLRCSPMKGHSHVYWYRQLPEEGLKFMVYLQKENIIDESGMPKERFSAEFPKEGPSILRIQQVVRGDSAAYFCASSPPGGPETQYFGPGTRLLVL.

Only a few counts were recorded for this clonotype. The rearrangement joins TRBV12-3 or TRBV12-4 to TRBJ2-5, with 11 bases identical to TRBD2. The ends lost 6 bases at V and 1 base at J; junction bases unmatched: 7. The CDR3 runs to 16 residues. The CDR3 reads CASRTNSGGAQETQYF. The CDR3, as DNA: TGTGCCAGCAGAACAAATAGCGGGGGGGCCCAAGAGACCCAGTACTTC.

This chain links TRBV15 with TRBJ2-7, with D possibly matching TRBD1 (6 bases). V lost 0 bases, J lost 3 bases, and 9 bases lay in between. The CDR3 consists of 14 residues. The germline V gene has CDR1 LNHNV and CDR2 YYDKDF (reference sequence). The CDR3 sequence is CATSREQGSYEQYF. The CDR3 DNA follows: TGTGCCACCAGCAGAGAACAGGGTAGCTACGAGCAGTACTTC.

This clonotype was counted ten times or more. This sequence joins TRBV29-1 and TRBJ2-7; 7 bases match TRBD1. Germline V CDR1 and CDR2: SQVTM, ANQGSEA. The trim removed 3 bases at V and 3 bases at J, leaving 5 bases unmatched. This CDR3 comprises 13 residues. CDR3 sequence: CSVDIGGNYEQYF. For the CDR3, the DNA is TGCAGCGTTGATATAGGGGGCAACTACGAGCAGTACTTC.

This chain links TRBV25-1 with TRBJ1-1, with D hard to call. With 1 base removed from V and 7 bases from J, the gap between germline ends came to 13 bases. This CDR3 spans 14 amino acids. The germline V gene encodes CDR1 MGHDK and CDR2 SYGVNS. CDR3 in DNA: TGTGCCAGCAGTGAATTGTCGGGAGCAGGTGAAGCTTTCTTT. It yields the protein CASSELSGAGEAFF.

This clonotype came up a few times. The V gene is TRBV29-1, the J gene TRBJ2-5; the D is unclear. The CDR3 is 12 residues long. The V and J ends lost 5 bases and 1 base respectively, with 8 bases between them. The germline V gene has CDR1 SQVTM and CDR2 ANQGSEA. The chain's CDR3 is CSVSRSQETQYF. Written as DNA, the CDR3 is TGCAGCGTTTCGCGGAGCCAAGAGACCCAGTACTTC.